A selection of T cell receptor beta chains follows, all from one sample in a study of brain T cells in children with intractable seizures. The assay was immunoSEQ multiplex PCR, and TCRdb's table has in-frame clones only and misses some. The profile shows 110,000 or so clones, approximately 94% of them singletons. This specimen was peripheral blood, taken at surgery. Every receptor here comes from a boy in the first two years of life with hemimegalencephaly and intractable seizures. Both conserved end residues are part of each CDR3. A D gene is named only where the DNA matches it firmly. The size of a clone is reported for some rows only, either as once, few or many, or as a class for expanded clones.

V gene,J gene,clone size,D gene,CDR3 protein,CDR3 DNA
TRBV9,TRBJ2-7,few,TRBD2,CASSADGLAGVGEQYF,TGTGCCAGCAGCGCCGACGGCCTAGCGGGAGTTGGCGAGCAGTACTTC
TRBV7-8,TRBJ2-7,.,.,CASSSSRYEQYF,TGTGCCAGCAGCTCTTCACGATACGAGCAGTACTTC
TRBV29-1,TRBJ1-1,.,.,CSGTGGDTEAFF,TGCAGCGGCACGGGGGGGGACACTGAAGCTTTCTTT
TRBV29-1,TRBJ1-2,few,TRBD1,CSVAGDRGTTYGYTF,TGCAGCGTTGCGGGGGACAGGGGAACGACCTATGGCTACACCTTC
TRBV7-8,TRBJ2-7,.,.,CASSLWGARSYEQYF,TGTGCCAGCAGCTTATGGGGGGCCCGCTCCTACGAGCAGTACTTC
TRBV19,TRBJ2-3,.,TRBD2,CASSTGTSLDTQYF,TGTGCCAGTAGCACCGGGACTAGCTTGGATACGCAGTATTTT
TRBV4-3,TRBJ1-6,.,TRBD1,CASSQEPAGQGSSPLHF,TGCGCCAGCAGCCAAGAGCCTGCCGGACAGGGGAGTTCACCCCTCCACTTT
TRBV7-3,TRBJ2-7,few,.,CASSLSYEQYF,TGTGCCAGCAGCTTATCCTACGAGCAGTACTTC
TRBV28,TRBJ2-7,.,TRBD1,CASTWDRGSYEQYF,TGTGCCAGCACCTGGGACAGGGGGTCCTACGAGCAGTACTTC
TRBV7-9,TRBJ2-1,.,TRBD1,CASSSPGQGASFSYNEQFF,TGTGCCAGCAGCTCACCGGGACAGGGGGCCTCATTCTCCTACAATGAGCAGTTCTTC
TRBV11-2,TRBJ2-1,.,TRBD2,CASSQRGGSYNEQFF,TGTGCCAGCAGCCAACGGGGGGGCTCCTACAATGAGCAGTTCTTC
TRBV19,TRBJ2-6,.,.,CASSILGSPGANVLTF,TGTGCCAGTAGTATATTGGGGAGCCCGGGGGCCAACGTCCTGACTTTC
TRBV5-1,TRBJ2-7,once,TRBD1,CASSLDPVGQGAYEQYF,TGCGCCAGCAGCTTGGACCCTGTGGGACAGGGGGCCTACGAGCAGTACTTC
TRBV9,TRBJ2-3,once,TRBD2,CASSVSSGSTDTQYF,TGTGCCAGCAGCGTCTCTAGCGGGAGCACAGATACGCAGTATTTT
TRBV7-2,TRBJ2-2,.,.,CASSFRGDSLSGELFF,TGTGCCAGCAGCTTTAGGGGGGATAGTCTCTCCGGGGAGCTGTTTTTT
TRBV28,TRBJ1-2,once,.,CASSLSPANYGYTF,TGTGCCAGCAGTTTGTCTCCGGCTAACTATGGCTACACCTTC
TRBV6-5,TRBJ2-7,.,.,CASSYSAQFYEQYF,TGTGCCAGCAGTTACTCGGCTCAGTTCTACGAGCAGTACTTC
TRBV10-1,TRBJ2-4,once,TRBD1,CASRLGGGNIQYF,TGCGCCAGCAGGTTAGGGGGCGGAAACATTCAGTACTTC
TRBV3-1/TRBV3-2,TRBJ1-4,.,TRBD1,CASSPGQSYLLNEKLFF,TGTGCCAGCAGCCCGGGACAGAGTTACCTCCTGAATGAAAAACTGTTTTTT
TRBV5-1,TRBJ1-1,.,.,CASSWDGMNTEAFF,TGCGCCAGCAGCTGGGACGGGATGAACACTGAAGCTTTCTTT
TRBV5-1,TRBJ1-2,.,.,CASSFEQDGYTF,TGCGCCAGCAGCTTCGAACAGGATGGCTACACCTTC
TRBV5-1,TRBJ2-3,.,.,CASSIAQGTDTQYF,TGCGCCAGCAGCATTGCCCAGGGCACAGATACGCAGTATTTT
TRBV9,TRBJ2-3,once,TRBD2,CASSVVGGLAGASDTQYF,TGTGCCAGCAGCGTAGTAGGAGGACTAGCGGGAGCCTCAGATACGCAGTATTTT
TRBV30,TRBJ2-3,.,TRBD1,CAWSVQGANTDTQYF,TGTGCCTGGAGTGTACAGGGGGCGAACACAGATACGCAGTATTTT
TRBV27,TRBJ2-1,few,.,CASSAGFNEQFF,TGTGCCAGCAGTGCTGGGTTCAATGAGCAGTTCTTC
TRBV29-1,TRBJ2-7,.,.,CSASDATGTLSYEQYF,TGCAGCGCCTCCGATGCCACAGGGACACTTTCCTACGAGCAGTACTTC
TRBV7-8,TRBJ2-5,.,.,CASILTSRSMETQYF,TGTGCCAGCATCCTGACTAGTCGGTCCATGGAGACCCAGTACTTC
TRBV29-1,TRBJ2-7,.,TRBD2,CSVEGSGRAYEQYF,TGCAGCGTTGAAGGTAGCGGGAGGGCCTACGAGCAGTACTTC
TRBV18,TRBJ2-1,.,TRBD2,CASSLAGIANEQFF,TGTGCCAGCTCCTTAGCGGGAATCGCCAATGAGCAGTTCTTC
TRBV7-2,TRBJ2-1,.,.,CASSLRGVRNEQFF,TGTGCCAGCAGCTTGCGGGGAGTACGGAATGAGCAGTTCTTC
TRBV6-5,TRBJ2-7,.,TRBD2,CASSLAVYYEQYF,TGTGCCAGCAGCCTAGCGGTCTACTACGAGCAGTACTTC
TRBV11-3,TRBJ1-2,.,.,CASSPTANYGYTF,TGTGCCAGCAGCCCGACAGCAAACTATGGCTACACCTTC
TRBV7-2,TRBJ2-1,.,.,CASSLPFGAPSSYNEQFF,TGTGCCAGCAGCTTACCATTCGGAGCGCCGAGCTCCTACAATGAGCAGTTCTTC
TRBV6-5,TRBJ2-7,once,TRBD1,CASGQGKLSSYEQYF,TGTGCCAGCGGACAGGGGAAGCTAAGCTCCTACGAGCAGTACTTC
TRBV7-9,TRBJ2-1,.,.,CASGLAAYNEQFF,TGTGCCTCTGGTCTGGCAGCTTACAATGAGCAGTTCTTC
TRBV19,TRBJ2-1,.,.,CASSIASVFGEQFF,TGTGCCAGTAGTATAGCCTCGGTGTTTGGTGAGCAGTTCTTC
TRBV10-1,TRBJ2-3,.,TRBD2,CASSGPGLAGGRTDTQYF,TGCGCCAGCAGTGGCCCGGGACTAGCGGGAGGCCGCACAGATACGCAGTATTTT
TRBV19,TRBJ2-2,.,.,CASSIDYDGRELFF,TGTGCCAGTAGTATAGATTATGACGGGCGGGAGCTGTTTTTT
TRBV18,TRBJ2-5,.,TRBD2,CASSPGRVRETQYF,TGTGCCAGCTCCCCGGGGAGGGTCCGGGAGACCCAGTACTTC
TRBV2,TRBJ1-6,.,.,CASSAGQGTSLNSPLHF,TGTGCCAGCAGTGCTGGGCAGGGAACCTCCCTCAATTCACCCCTCCACTTT
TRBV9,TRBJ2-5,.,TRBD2,CASSVGTSGRGETQYF,TGTGCCAGCAGCGTTGGGACTAGCGGGAGAGGGGAGACCCAGTACTTC
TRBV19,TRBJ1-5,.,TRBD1,CASSRDRGFHSNQPQHF,TGTGCCAGTAGTAGGGACAGGGGGTTTCATAGCAATCAGCCCCAGCATTTT
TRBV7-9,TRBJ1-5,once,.,CASSLTGASNQPQHF,TGTGCCAGCAGCTTAACGGGGGCTAGCAATCAGCCCCAGCATTTT
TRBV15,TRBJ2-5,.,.,CATSRDREPGAQYF,TGTGCCACCAGCAGAGATCGGGAGCCCGGGGCCCAGTACTTC
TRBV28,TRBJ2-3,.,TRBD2,CASSLSFLASGSGANTQYF,TGTGCCAGCAGTTTATCGTTTTTGGCTAGCGGGAGTGGGGCAAATACGCAGTATTTT
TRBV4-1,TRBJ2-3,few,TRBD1,CASSQGAGGLDTQYF,TGCGCCAGCAGCCAAGGTGCAGGGGGCTTAGATACGCAGTATTTT
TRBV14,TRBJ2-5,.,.,CASSQGQRSQETQYF,TGTGCCAGCAGCCAAGGTCAGCGGAGCCAAGAGACCCAGTACTTC